A selection of T cell receptor beta chains follows, all from one sample in a study of T cell repertoires in cytomegalovirus infection. TCRdb redid the calling of the reads with MiXCR, one entry per CDR3 protein. The sample gives around 100,000 distinct CDR3 sequences, roughly a quarter of which show up once; approximately 40% is in the top ten. The sample was CD8+ T cells from PBMCs. The source is a human donor in good health (CMV status not recorded). Some clones in this sample may be carry-over from other donors' samples. Each CDR3 is given with its conserved first and last residue. D genes are given only for firm matches. Not every row has a clone size; where given, it reads once, few, many or a size class.

clone size,V gene,D gene,J gene,CDR3 protein,CDR3 DNA
.,TRBV7-9,TRBD1,TRBJ1-5,CASSSTTGVDQPQHF,TGTGCCAGCAGCTCAACGACAGGGGTGGATCAGCCCCAGCATTTT
.,TRBV29-1,TRBD1,TRBJ1-2,CSVTPQGAGYGYTF,TGCAGCGTTACTCCACAGGGGGCGGGCTATGGCTACACCTTC
many,TRBV7-9,.,TRBJ2-7,CASSPEDSYNEQYF,TGTGCCAGCAGCCCGGAGGACAGCTACAACGAGCAGTACTTC
few,TRBV20-1,TRBD2,TRBJ2-7,CSASGRGLGYEQYF,TGCAGTGCCTCCGGGAGGGGCCTGGGCTACGAGCAGTACTTC
many,TRBV7-9,.,TRBJ2-1,CASSLVDGRGYCEQFF,TGTGCCAGCAGCTTAGTGGATGGGAGAGGGTACTGTGAGCAGTTCTTC
.,TRBV27,TRBD1,TRBJ2-3,CASSPLRTGGKADTQYF,TGTGCCAGCAGTCCTCTCCGGACAGGGGGCAAGGCAGATACGCAGTATTTT
.,TRBV12-3/TRBV12-4,TRBD2,TRBJ2-7,CASSKSSGGIYEQYF,TGTGCCAGCAGCAAAAGTAGCGGGGGGATCTACGAGCAGTACTTC
few,TRBV4-2,TRBD2,TRBJ2-4,CASSPRLAGDGNIQYF,TGTGCCAGCAGCCCCCGACTAGCGGGGGATGGAAACATTCAGTACTTC
few,TRBV6-2/TRBV6-3,.,TRBJ1-2,CASSPPGRVEDGYTF,TGTGCCAGCAGCCCCCCGGGCCGGGTAGAGGATGGCTACACCTTC
many,TRBV6-2/TRBV6-3,.,TRBJ2-2,CASSFRLENTGELFF,TGTGCCAGCAGTTTTAGGCTAGAGAACACCGGGGAGCTGTTTTTT
many,TRBV7-2,.,TRBJ2-7,CASSLEVRWGGDEQYF,TGTGCCAGCAGCTTAGAGGTGAGGTGGGGTGGTGATGAGCAGTACTTC
few,TRBV20-1,TRBD2,TRBJ2-7,CSARAGTSGLDEQYF,TGCAGTGCTAGAGCCGGGACTAGCGGGCTAGACGAGCAGTACTTC
few,TRBV5-1,TRBD1,TRBJ2-7,CASYGSGTGSAEQYF,TGCGCCAGCTACGGTTCCGGGACAGGGTCCGCCGAGCAGTACTTC
many,TRBV7-9,.,TRBJ2-6,CASSPRDTVGANVLTF,TGTGCCAGCAGCCCGAGAGATACCGTGGGGGCCAACGTCCTGACTTTC
.,TRBV7-9,TRBD2,TRBJ2-7,CASSTPPSRETWYEQYF,TGTGCCAGCAGCACCCCCCCCTCGCGGGAGACGTGGTACGAGCAGTACTTC
.,TRBV4-3,.,TRBJ1-2,CASSPRDPKEYGYTF,TGCGCCAGCAGCCCCCGGGACCCGAAGGAGTATGGCTACACCTTC
.,TRBV7-2,.,TRBJ2-3,CSTSILGGSTDTQNF,TGTTCCACCAGCATACTGGGGGGAAGCACAGATACCCAGAATTTT
many,TRBV11-1,TRBD1,TRBJ1-6,CASSRTGNNSPLHF,TGTGCCAGCAGCAGGACAGGCAACAATTCACCCCTCCACTTT
many,TRBV7-2,.,TRBJ2-5,CASSLEIFISQETQYF,TGTGCCAGCAGCTTAGAGATCTTTATTTCCCAAGAGACCCAGTACTTC
many,TRBV28,TRBD1,TRBJ1-5,CASSLQVQGFEPQHF,TGTGCCAGCAGTTTGCAAGTACAGGGGTTTGAGCCCCAGCATTTT
few,TRBV7-2,.,TRBJ1-5,CASSPTTGPHQPQHF,TGTGCCAGCAGCCCCACGACGGGACCTCATCAGCCCCAGCATTTT
few,TRBV29-1,TRBD1,TRBJ1-2,CSVGQGGNYGYTF,TGCAGCGTTGGGCAGGGGGGGAACTATGGCTACACCTTC
.,TRBV4-1,TRBD1,TRBJ1-3,CASSQGQGAGDTIYF,TGCGCCAGCAGCCAAGGACAGGGGGCGGGAGACACCATATATTTT
many,TRBV7-6,.,TRBJ2-3,CASSLYPNTDTQYF,TGTGCCAGCAGCTTATACCCTAACACAGATACGCAGTATTTT
many,TRBV7-3,TRBD2,TRBJ2-3,CASSLAPGLATDTQYF,TGTGCCAGCAGCTTAGCTCCGGGACTAGCAACAGATACGCAGTATTTT
.,TRBV7-6,.,TRBJ2-1,CASSLALTGGALGRVNEQFF,TGTGCCAGCAGCTTAGCGCTGACAGGTGGAGCTCTGGGGAGAGTTAATGAGCAGTTCTTC
many,TRBV4-3,TRBD1,TRBJ2-7,CASSQDFLRTGGSYEQYF,TGCGCCAGCAGCCAAGATTTTTTAAGGACAGGGGGCTCCTACGAGCAGTACTTC
few,TRBV5-1,.,TRBJ2-3,CASSLRDGSTDTQYF,TGCGCCAGCAGCCTCCGGGACGGAAGCACAGATACGCAGTATTTT